The next 22 T cell receptor delta chains were all read from a single sample in a study of gammadelta T cells in human blood. TCRdb re-called the RT-PCR reads via CATT. The sample lists 340 or so delta-chain clones; roughly 19% were seen once. The sequenced sample consisted of Vgamma9Vdelta2 gamma-delta T cells from fetal blood. These receptors were collected from a human fetus.

This clone was counted a few times. This probably arose from a read error, given a far larger clone one base away. This chain connects TRDV2 to TRDJ3, with 9 bases identical to TRDD3. The J gene is absent in TCRdb and was assigned here via DNA matching to germline. There are 16 residues in the CDR3. The germline gives CDR1 GEAIGNYY, CDR2 EKD. As DNA, the CDR3 is TGTGCCTGTGACTACTGGGGGACCTGGGACGCCCGACAGATGTTTTTC. It specifies CACDYWGTWDARQMFF.

Comment on this clone: This likely came from a read error, as a far larger clone is one base away. The chain joins TRDV2 to TRDJ3, with 12 positions matching TRDD3. Since TCRdb gives no J gene, matching the DNA to germline was used here to assign it. The CDR3 is 19 residues long. Germline CDR1 GEAIGNYY, CDR2 EKD. The V segment lost 4 bases and the J segment 0 bases; nucleotides outside the gene matches: 6. The CDR3 spells CACDTGGYRSSWDTRQMFF. The CDR3, as DNA: TGTGCCTGTGATACTGGGGGATACCGGAGCTCCTGGGACACCCGACAGATGTTTTTC.

Comment on this clone: TCRdb has a much larger clone's protein, which differs at residue 13 from the translation of this DNA, likely because of a read error; what is shown is the protein translated from the DNA. J is TRDJ3 and V is TRDV2, with 9 bases matching TRDD3. The J gene was not available in TCRdb and was assigned here by matching the DNA to germline segments. Germline CDR1 is GEAIGNYY and CDR2 is EKD. This CDR3 region has 17 residues. The CDR3 protein is CACDYWGSSWDTQQMFF. The CDR3 coding sequence is TGTGCCTGTGACTACTGGGGGAGCTCCTGGGACACCCAACAGATGTTTTTC.

This clone appeared a few times. TCRdb pairs this DNA with a much larger clone's protein that differs at residue 13, likely a read error; the protein shown was translated from the DNA. The V and J genes are TRDV2 and TRDJ3, with 13 bases fitting TRDD3. TCRdb does not report a J gene; here it was assigned by matching the DNA to germline references. The CDR3 extends over 18 amino acids. Germline CDR1 is GEAIGNYY and CDR2 is EKD. This chain's CDR3 is CACDYWGIRSWDARQMFF. Written as DNA, the CDR3 is TGTGCCTGTGACTACTGGGGGATACGCTCCTGGGACGCCCGACAGATGTTTTTC.

A few counts support this clone. The TCRdb record carries a much larger clone's protein, which differs from this DNA's translation at residue 11; a read error is the likely cause, and the protein listed here is the DNA translation. V gene TRDV2 combines with J gene TRDJ2; D is possibly TRDD3 (6 bases). This CDR3 is 14 amino acids long. CDR1 GEAIGNYY and CDR2 EKD come from the germline V gene. CDR3: CACDTVGVTAKLFF. For the CDR3, the DNA is TGTGCCTGTGACACCGTGGGGGTGACAGCAAAACTCTTCTTT.

This clone has a handful of counts. With only one base between it and a far larger clone, this is likely a read error. Additional DNA sequences in this sample encode the identical CDR3. This chain links TRDV2 with TRDJ2; TRDD3 matches 9 bases. Trimming at V came to 2 bases and at J to 5 bases, leaving 2 bases not matched to a gene. In germline, CDR1 is GEAIGNYY, CDR2 EKD. The CDR3 runs to 14 residues. Written as DNA, the CDR3 is TGTGCCTGTGACATACTGGGGGACACAGCACAACTCTTCTTT. As protein: CACDILGDTAQLFF.

Of note for this clone: It is likely a read error: a sequence one base away is far more abundant. The same CDR3 also results from other DNA sequences found in this sample. The chain employs TRDV2 and TRDJ3; TRDD3 agrees at 9 bases. CDR1 and CDR2 (germline): GEAIGNYY, EKD. CDR3 length: 16 residues. CDR3 sequence: CACDYWGTWDTRQMFF. The DNA of the CDR3 is TGTGCCTGTGACTACTGGGGGACCTGGGACACCCGTCAGATGTTTTTC.

This clone was observed a few times. TCRdb records a much larger clone's protein for this DNA, with a difference at residue 12 that likely arises from a read error; the protein given is the translation of the DNA. The chain is built from TRDV2 and TRDJ3; 8 bases map to TRDD3. The CDR3 runs 18 residues. CDR1 GEAIGNYY and CDR2 EKD come from the germline V gene. The chain's CDR3 is CACDTVLGVSWNTRQMFF. The CDR3 DNA follows: TGTGCCTGTGACACCGTACTGGGGGTCTCCTGGAACACCCGACAGATGTTTTTC.

To note about this clone: TCRdb attributes to this sequence the protein of a much larger clone, which differs from the DNA translation at residue 15; a read error is likely, and the protein displayed is translated from the DNA. The chain links TRDV2 to TRDJ3, with 13 bases fitting TRDD3. The CDR3 consists of 20 residues. The germline V gene encodes CDR1 GEAIGNYY and CDR2 EKD. The CDR3, as DNA: TGTGCCTGTGACAGACTGGGGGATACGCGAAGCTCCTGGGACAACCGACAGATGTTTTTC. Its translation is CACDRLGDTRSSWDNRQMFF.

About this clone: This DNA's translation differs at residue 4 from TCRdb's protein, which comes from a much larger clone; a read error is likely, and the protein shown is translated from the DNA. The J gene is TRDJ3, the V gene TRDV2; 13 nucleotides align to TRDD3. Germline CDR1 and CDR2: GEAIGNYY and EKD. The CDR3 loop spans 20 amino acids. Losses at the gene ends were 5 bases for V and 0 bases for J; bases not matched to a gene: 9. The chain's CDR3 is CACGRLGDTRSSWDTRQMFF. CDR3 nucleotide sequence: TGTGCCTGTGGCAGACTGGGGGATACGCGAAGCTCCTGGGACACCCGACAGATGTTTTTC.

This clone turned up a few times. TCRdb's protein, taken from a much larger clone, differs from this DNA's translation at residue 5, likely owing to a read error; the protein displayed comes from the DNA. The J gene is TRDJ3, the V gene TRDV2, with 11 bases matching TRDD3. With 3 bases clipped from V and 0 bases from J, the junction kept 6 bases outside the gene matches. The CDR3 extends over 19 amino acids. Germline CDR1 is GEAIGNYY and CDR2 is EKD. The CDR3 nucleotides are TGTGCCTGTGACGCTGGGGGATACCGGAGCTCCTGGGACACCCGACAGATGTTTTTC. The encoded protein is CACDAGGYRSSWDTRQMFF.

To note about this clone: A far larger clone is one nucleotide away, so this likely arose from a read error. This rearrangement joins TRDV2 to TRDJ3; 7 bases align to TRDD3. Germline V CDR1 and CDR2: GEAIGNYY, EKD. This CDR3 has 15 residues. The V segment lost 1 base and the J segment 7 bases; nucleotides outside the gene matches: 3. The CDR3 region is CACDTEGYDTRQMFF. DNA for the CDR3: TGTGCCTGTGACACTGAGGGATACGACACCCGACAGATGTTTTTC.

This clone showed up just a few times. The translation of this DNA and the TCRdb protein of a much larger clone differ at residue 4, probably owing to a read error; the protein shown here is translated from the DNA. The chain couples TRDV2 to TRDJ3, with 9 positions matching TRDD3. The CDR3 totals 19 residues. CDR1 GEAIGNYY and CDR2 EKD come from the germline V gene. V gave up 4 bases and J gave up 0 bases; unmatched junction bases: 9. As DNA, the CDR3 is TGTGCCTGTGAGACCGTACTGGGGGACCGCTCCTGGGACACCCGACAGATGTTTTTC. The encoded protein is CACETVLGDRSWDTRQMFF.

This clone was seen a few times. The protein recorded in TCRdb matches a much larger clone and deviates from this DNA's translation at residues 5 and 8, suggesting a read error; the protein here is obtained by translating the DNA. This chain uses TRDV2 with TRDJ3, with TRDD3 identical over 7 bases. The CDR3 contains 20 residues. V lost 2 bases, J lost 0 bases, and 12 bases stayed unmatched. The germline gives CDR1 GEAIGNYY, CDR2 EKD. The CDR3 is CACDSLGATRSSWDTRQMFF. The CDR3 region has the DNA TGTGCCTGTGACAGTCTGGGGGCTACGCGAAGCTCCTGGGACACCCGACAGATGTTTTTC.

As regards this clone: The TCRdb protein, from a much larger clone, departs from this DNA's translation at residue 3, likely by read error; the protein shown derives from the DNA. V usage is TRDV2 and J usage is TRDJ3, with TRDD3 identical over 9 bases. TCRdb lists no J gene, so it was determined here by aligning the DNA to germline. This CDR3 spans 17 amino acids. Germline CDR1 GEAIGNYY, CDR2 EKD. V was clipped by 7 bases and J by 0 bases; unmatched bases: 6. The CDR3 nucleotides are TGTGCCTGGGATACTGGGGGACTCTCCTGGGACACCCGACAGATGTTTTTC. Residues: CAWDTGGLSWDTRQMFF.

About this clone itself: One base separates it from a far larger clone, so it is likely a read error. The V gene is TRDV2, the J gene TRDJ3, with TRDD3 matching over 13 bases. TCRdb supplies no J gene; here it was assigned by aligning the nucleotide sequence to germline. CDR1 and CDR2 (germline): GEAIGNYY, EKD. This CDR3 has 19 amino acids. The CDR3 reads CACDPVLGDTTWDTRQMFF. CDR3 sequence (DNA): TGTGCTTGTGACCCCGTACTGGGGGATACGACCTGGGACACCCGACAGATGTTTTTC.

This clone was recorded a few times. The likely explanation is a read error, given a far larger clone one base away. Other nucleotide sequences from this sample produce the same CDR3. V is TRDV2 and J is TRDJ2; D perhaps matches TRDD3 (6 bases). CDR1 and CDR2 from the germline V gene are GEAIGNYY and EKD. V shed 1 base and J shed 3 bases, with 17 bases lying between them. This CDR3 region has 17 residues. The CDR3 loop is CACDTRTGGGMTAQLFF. The DNA for the CDR3 is TGTGCCTGTGACACGAGAACGGGGGGAGGTATGACAGCACAACTCTTCTTT.

In its sample, this clone was seen a few times. A far more abundant clone sits one base away, making this likely a read error. The J gene is TRDJ3, the V gene TRDV2, with TRDD3 matching over 8 bases. This CDR3 is built from 18 residues. Germline CDR1 and CDR2: GEAIGNYY and EKD. The V segment lost 0 bases and the J segment 0 bases; nucleotides outside the gene matches: 3. CDR3 sequence (DNA): TGTGCCTGTGACACCTCCGGGGGATACTCCTGGGACACCCGACAGATGTTTTTC. Its translation is CACDTSGGYSWDTRQMFF.

This clone was picked up a small number of times. With a far larger clone one base away, a read error is the likely cause. The V and J genes are TRDV2 and TRDJ3; 10 bases map to TRDD3. The junction had 6 bases not matched to a gene; V was cut back by 3 bases and J by 2 bases. The germline gives CDR1 GEAIGNYY, CDR2 EKD. CDR3 size: 18 residues. CDR3 residues: CACDAVGGYPWDTRQMFF. In DNA form, the CDR3 reads TGTGCCTGTGACGCCGTTGGGGGATACCCCTGGGACACCCGACAGATGTTTTTC.

Of note for this clone: The likely explanation is a read error, given a far larger clone one base away. The chain employs TRDV2 and TRDJ3, with 13 bases lining up with TRDD3. This CDR3 is built from 20 residues. Germline CDR1 GEAIGNYY, CDR2 EKD. The CDR3 loop is CACDRLGDTRSSWDTRQIFF. The CDR3 DNA sequence: TGTGCCTGTGACAGACTGGGGGATACGCGAAGCTCCTGGGACACCCGACAGATATTTTTC.

On this clone itself: A far larger clone is one nucleotide away, so this likely arose from a read error. This specimen includes other DNA sequences encoding the same CDR3. V usage is TRDV2 and J usage is TRDJ2; 8 bases are a match to TRDD3. Here the J gene was assigned by germline matching of the DNA, as TCRdb has none. Germline CDR1 GEAIGNYY, CDR2 EKD. This CDR3 is 17 amino acids long. V was pared by 1 base and J by 3 bases, with 9 bases of the junction left unmatched. CDR3 sequence: CACDTRTGGGMTAQLFF. The DNA of the CDR3 is TGTGCCTGTGACACGAGAACTGGGGGCGGTATGACAGCACAACTCTTCTTT.

In its sample, this clone was seen a few times. The rearrangement joins TRDV2 to TRDJ3; 10 bases are a match to TRDD3. The CDR3 has 18 residues. After removal of 3 bases from V and 2 bases from J, the junction contained 6 bases not matched to a gene. Germline loops: CDR1 GEAIGNYY, CDR2 EKD. As DNA, the CDR3 is TGTGCCTGTGACTACTGGGGGATGAAGGCCTGGGACACCCGACAGATGTTTTTC. Its protein product is CACDYWGMKAWDTRQMFF.